This TCR beta chain was identified during a study of T cells after yellow fever vaccination. Study as a whole: The SMART-Seq v4 Ultra Low Input method served to prepare the low-cell-number fractions. Study results and caveats: CD4 and CD8 compartments shared a small share of clonotypes, likely from convergent recombination.

This clonotype came up a few times. What it recognizes is unknown. TCRdb reanalysed the 5' RACE reads using MiXCR and keeps one entry per CDR3 protein. The data hold about 340,000 distinct CDR3 sequences, with 8.5% to 9% observed a single time. Deletions cut 5 bases from V and 0 bases from J, with 12 bases between. The CDR3 runs to 15 residues. Germline CDR1 and CDR2: SGHRS and YFSETQ. The sample here was PBMCs, taken on the day of the first yellow fever vaccination. This sequence was found in a man between 18 and 29 years old who received the YFV17D yellow fever vaccine. V gene TRBV5-1 combines with J gene TRBJ2-4; a possible D gene is TRBD2 (6 bases). The CDR3 DNA sequence: TGCGCCAGCAGGCGGGACGTTATAGCCAAAAACATTCAGTACTTC. Translated: CASRRDVIAKNIQYF.